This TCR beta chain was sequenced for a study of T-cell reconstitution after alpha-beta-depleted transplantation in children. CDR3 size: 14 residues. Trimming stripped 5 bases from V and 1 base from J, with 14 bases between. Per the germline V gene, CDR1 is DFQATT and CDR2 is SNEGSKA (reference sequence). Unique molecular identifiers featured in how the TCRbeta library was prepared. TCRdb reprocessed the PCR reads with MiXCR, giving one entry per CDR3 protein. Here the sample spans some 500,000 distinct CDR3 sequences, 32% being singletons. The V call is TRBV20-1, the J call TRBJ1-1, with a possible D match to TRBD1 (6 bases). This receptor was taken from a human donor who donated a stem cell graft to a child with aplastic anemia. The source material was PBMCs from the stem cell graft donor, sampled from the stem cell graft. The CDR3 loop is CSASLGTRNTEAFF. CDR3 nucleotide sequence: TGCAGTGCTTCTCTTGGGACACGGAACACTGAAGCTTTCTTT.